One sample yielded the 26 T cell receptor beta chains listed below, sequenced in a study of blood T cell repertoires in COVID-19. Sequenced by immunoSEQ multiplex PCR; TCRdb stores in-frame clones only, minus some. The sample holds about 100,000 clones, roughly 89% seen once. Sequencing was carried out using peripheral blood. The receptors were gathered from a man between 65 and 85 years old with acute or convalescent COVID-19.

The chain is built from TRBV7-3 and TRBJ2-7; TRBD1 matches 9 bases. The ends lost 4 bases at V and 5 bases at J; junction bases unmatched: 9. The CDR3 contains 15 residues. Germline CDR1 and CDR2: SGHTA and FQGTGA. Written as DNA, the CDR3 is TGTGCCAGCAGCTCCTCCGGGACAGGGCGACACGAGCAGTACTTC. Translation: CASSSSGTGRHEQYF.

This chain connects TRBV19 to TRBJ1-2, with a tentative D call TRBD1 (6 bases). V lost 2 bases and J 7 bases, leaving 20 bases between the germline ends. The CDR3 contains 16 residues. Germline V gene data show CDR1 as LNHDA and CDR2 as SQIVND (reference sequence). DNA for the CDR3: TGTGCCAGTAGTATAAACCCTGGCAGGGGTAAAAGTGGCTACACCTTC. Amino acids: CASSINPGRGKSGYTF.

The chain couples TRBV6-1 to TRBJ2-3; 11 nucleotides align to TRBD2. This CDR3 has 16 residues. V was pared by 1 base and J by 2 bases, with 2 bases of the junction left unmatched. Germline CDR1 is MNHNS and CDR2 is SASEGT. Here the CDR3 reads CASSEVAGGYTDTQYF. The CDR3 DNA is TGTGCCAGCAGTGAAGTAGCGGGGGGGTACACAGATACGCAGTATTTT.

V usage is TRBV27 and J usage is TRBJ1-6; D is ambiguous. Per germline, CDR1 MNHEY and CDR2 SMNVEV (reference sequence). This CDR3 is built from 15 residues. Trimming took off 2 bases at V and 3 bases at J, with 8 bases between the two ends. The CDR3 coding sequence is TGTGCCAGCAGTTTAGTCCGGGTCTATAATTCACCCCTCCACTTT. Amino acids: CASSLVRVYNSPLHF.

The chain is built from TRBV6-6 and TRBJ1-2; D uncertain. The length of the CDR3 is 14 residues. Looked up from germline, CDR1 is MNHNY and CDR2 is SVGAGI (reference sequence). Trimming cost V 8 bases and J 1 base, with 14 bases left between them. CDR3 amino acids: CASSSDSSNYGYTF. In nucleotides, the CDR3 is TGTGCCAGCTCTTCAGACTCCAGTAACTATGGCTACACCTTC.

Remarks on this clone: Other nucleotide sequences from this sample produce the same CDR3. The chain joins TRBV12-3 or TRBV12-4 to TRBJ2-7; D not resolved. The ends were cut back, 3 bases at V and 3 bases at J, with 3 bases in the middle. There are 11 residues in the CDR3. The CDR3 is CASSFLYEQYF. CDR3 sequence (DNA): TGTGCCAGCAGTTTCCTCTACGAGCAGTACTTC.

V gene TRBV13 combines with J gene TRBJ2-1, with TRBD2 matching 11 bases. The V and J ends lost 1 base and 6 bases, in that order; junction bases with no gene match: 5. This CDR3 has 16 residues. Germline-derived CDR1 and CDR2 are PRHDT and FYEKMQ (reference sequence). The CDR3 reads CASSLAFSGRGNEQFF. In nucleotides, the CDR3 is TGTGCCAGCAGCTTAGCGTTTAGCGGGAGGGGCAATGAGCAGTTCTTC.

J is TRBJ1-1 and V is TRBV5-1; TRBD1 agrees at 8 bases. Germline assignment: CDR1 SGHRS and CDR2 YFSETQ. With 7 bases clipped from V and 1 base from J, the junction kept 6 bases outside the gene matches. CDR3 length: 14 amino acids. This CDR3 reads CASAPGGANTEAFF. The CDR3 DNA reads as TGCGCCAGCGCCCCAGGGGGCGCGAACACTGAAGCTTTCTTT.

The CDR3 region has the DNA TGTGCCAGCAGTTTATTGGCAGGGGGTGGGAGCTATGGCTACACCTTC. As protein: CASSLLAGGGSYGYTF. The rearrangement joins TRBV28 to TRBJ1-2, with 7 bases fitting TRBD1. CDR1 is MDHEN, CDR2 SYDVKM, per germline. V lost 1 base and J lost 4; bases outside the gene matches: 9. CDR3 length: 16 residues.

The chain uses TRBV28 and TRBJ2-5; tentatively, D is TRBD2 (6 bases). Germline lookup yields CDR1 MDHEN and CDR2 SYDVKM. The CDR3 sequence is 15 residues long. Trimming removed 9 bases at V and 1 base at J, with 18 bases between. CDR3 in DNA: TGTGCCAGTGGTTGGGGAGGCGGGGCCCAAGAGACCCAGTACTTC. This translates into CASGWGGGAQETQYF. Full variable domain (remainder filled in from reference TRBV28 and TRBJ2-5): DVKVTQSSRYLVKRTGEKVFLECVQDMDHENMFWYRQDPGLGLRLIYFSYDVKMKEKGDIPEGYSVSREKKERFSLILESASTNQTSMYLCASGWGGGAQETQYFGPGTRLLVL.

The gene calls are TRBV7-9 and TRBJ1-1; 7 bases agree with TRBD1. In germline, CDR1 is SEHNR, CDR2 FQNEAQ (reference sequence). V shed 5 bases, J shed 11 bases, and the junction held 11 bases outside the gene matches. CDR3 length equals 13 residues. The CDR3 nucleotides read TGTGCCAGCAGCCCGCCCCCCGGGACAGAGGCTTTCTTT. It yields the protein CASSPPPGTEAFF.

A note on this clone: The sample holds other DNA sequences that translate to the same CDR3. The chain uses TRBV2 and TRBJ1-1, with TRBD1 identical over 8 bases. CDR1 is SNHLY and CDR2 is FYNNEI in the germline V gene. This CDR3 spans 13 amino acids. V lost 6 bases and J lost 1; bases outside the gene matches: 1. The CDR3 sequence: CASSGQGNTEAFF. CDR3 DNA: TGTGCCAGCAGCGGACAGGGGAACACTGAAGCTTTCTTT.

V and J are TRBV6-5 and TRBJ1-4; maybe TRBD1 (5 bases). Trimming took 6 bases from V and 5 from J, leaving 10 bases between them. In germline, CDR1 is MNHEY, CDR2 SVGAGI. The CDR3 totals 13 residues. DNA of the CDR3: TGTGCCAGCAGAACAGGTCTCAATGAAAAACTGTTTTTT. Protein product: CASRTGLNEKLFF.

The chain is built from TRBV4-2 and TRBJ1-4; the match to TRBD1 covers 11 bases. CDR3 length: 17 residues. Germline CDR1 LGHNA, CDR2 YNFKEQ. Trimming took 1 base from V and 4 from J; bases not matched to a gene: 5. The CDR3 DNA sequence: TGTGCCAGCAGCCAAGGGGACAGGGGGTCCCGTAATGAAAAACTGTTTTTT. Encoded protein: CASSQGDRGSRNEKLFF.

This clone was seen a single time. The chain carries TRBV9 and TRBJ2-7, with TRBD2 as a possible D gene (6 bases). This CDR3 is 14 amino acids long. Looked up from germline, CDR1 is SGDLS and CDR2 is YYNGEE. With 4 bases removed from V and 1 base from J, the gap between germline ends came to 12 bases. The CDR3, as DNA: TGTGCCAGCAGCCCCTTTCGGGAGTCCTACGAGCAGTACTTC. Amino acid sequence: CASSPFRESYEQYF.

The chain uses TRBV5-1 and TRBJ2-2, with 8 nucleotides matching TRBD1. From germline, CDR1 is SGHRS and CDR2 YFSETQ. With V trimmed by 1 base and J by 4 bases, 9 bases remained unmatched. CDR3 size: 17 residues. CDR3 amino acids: CASSLLSAGGVTGELFF. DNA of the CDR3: TGCGCCAGCAGCTTGTTGTCGGCAGGGGGCGTCACCGGGGAGCTGTTTTTT. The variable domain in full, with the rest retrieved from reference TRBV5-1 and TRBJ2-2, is KAGVTQTPRYLIKTRGQQVTLSCSPISGHRSVSWYQQTPGQGLQFLFEYFSETQRNKGNFPGRFSGRQFSNSRSEMNVSTLELGDSALYLCASSLLSAGGVTGELFFGEGSRLTVL.

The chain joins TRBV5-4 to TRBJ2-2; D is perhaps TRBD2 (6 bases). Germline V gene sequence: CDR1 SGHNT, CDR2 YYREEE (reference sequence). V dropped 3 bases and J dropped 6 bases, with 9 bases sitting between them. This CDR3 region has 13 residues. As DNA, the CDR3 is TGTGCCAGCAGCTCCACTAGCCCCGGGGAGCTGTTTTTT. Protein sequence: CASSSTSPGELFF.

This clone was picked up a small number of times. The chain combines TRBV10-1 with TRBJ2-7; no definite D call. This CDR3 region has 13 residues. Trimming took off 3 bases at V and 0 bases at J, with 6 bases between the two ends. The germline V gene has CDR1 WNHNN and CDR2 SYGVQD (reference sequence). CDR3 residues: CASSEPSSYEQYF. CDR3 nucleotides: TGCGCCAGCAGTGAACCCAGCTCCTACGAGCAGTACTTC.

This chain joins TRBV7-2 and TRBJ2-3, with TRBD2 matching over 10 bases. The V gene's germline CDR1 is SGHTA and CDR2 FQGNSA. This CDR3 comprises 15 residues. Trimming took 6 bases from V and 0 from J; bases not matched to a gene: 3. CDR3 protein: CASRVTSGSTDTQYF. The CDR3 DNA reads TGTGCCAGCAGGGTGACTAGCGGGAGCACAGATACGCAGTATTTT.

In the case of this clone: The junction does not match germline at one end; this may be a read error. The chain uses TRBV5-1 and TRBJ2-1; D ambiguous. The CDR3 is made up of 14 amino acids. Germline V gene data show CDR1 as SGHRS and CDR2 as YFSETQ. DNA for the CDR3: TGCGCCACCAGCCCACACGACTCCTACAATGAGCAGTTCTTC. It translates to CATSPHDSYNEQFF.

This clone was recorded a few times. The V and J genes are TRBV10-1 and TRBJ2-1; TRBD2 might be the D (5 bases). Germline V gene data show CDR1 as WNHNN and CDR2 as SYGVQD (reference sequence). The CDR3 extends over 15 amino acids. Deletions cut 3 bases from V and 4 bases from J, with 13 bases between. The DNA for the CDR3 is TGCGCCAGCAGTGATTTTTACGGGGAATACAATGAGCAGTTCTTC. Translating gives CASSDFYGEYNEQFF.

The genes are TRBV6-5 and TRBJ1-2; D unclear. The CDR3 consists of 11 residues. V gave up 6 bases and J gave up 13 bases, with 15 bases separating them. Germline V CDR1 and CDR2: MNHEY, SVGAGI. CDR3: CASRSGGGSTF. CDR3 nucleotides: TGTGCCAGCAGAAGCGGAGGAGGGAGCACCTTC.

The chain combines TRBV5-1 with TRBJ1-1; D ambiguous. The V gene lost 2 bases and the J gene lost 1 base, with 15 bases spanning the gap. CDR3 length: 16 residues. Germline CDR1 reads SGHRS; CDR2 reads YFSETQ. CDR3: CASSFRAPRENTEAFF. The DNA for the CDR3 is TGCGCCAGCAGCTTCCGGGCCCCGAGGGAGAACACTGAAGCTTTCTTT.

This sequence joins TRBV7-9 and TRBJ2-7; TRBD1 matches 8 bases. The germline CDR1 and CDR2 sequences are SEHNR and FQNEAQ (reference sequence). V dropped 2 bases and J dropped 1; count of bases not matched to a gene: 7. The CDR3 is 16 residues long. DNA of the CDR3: TGTGCCAGCAGCTTAACCGGGACAGGCAGTTCCTACGAGCAGTACTTC. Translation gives CASSLTGTGSSYEQYF.

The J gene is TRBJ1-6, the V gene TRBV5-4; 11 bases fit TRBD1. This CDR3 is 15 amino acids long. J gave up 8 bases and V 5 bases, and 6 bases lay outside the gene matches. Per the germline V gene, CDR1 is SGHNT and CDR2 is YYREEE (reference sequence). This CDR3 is CASRPGQGAYSPLHF. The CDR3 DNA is TGTGCCAGCAGGCCAGGACAGGGGGCCTATTCACCCCTCCACTTT.

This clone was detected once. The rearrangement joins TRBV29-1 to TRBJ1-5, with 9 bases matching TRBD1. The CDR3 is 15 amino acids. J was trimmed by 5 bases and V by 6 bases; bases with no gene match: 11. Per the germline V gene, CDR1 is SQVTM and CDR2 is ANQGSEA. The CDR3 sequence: CSVVLTGGLDQPQHF. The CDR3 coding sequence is TGCAGCGTGGTACTGACAGGGGGTCTCGATCAGCCCCAGCATTTT.